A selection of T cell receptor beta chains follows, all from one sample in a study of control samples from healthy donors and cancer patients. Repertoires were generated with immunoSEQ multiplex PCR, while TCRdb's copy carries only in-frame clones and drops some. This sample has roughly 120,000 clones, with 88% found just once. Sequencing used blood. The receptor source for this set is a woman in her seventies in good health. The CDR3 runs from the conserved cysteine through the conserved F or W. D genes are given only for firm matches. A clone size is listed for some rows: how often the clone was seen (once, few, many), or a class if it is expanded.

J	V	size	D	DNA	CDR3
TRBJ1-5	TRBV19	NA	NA	TGTGCCAGTTTTGTCCGCGGAGTAGGTCAGCCCCAGCATTTT	CASFVRGVGQPQHF
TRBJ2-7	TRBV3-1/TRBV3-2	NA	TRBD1	TGTGCCAGCAGCACAGGGGGCCCCTACGAGCAGTACTTC	CASSTGGPYEQYF
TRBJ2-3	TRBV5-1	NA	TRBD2	TGCGCCAGCAGCTTGCGGGCGGGGGGGCTCGCAGATACGCAGTATTTT	CASSLRAGGLADTQYF
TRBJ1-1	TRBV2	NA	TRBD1	TGTGCCAGCAGTTTCGGACAGGCCCTCACTGAAGCTTTCTTT	CASSFGQALTEAFF
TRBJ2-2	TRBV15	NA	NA	TGTGCCACCAGCAGAGACTTCCCGGGGACCGCGAACACCGGGGAGCTGTTTTTT	CATSRDFPGTANTGELFF
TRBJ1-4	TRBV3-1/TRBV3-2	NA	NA	TGTGCCAGCAGCCACCTTGGGGGGCTGAGTGAAAAACTGTTTTTT	CASSHLGGLSEKLFF
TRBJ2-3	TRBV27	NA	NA	TGTGCCAGCTCACCCAGCACAGATACGCAGTATTTT	CASSPSTDTQYF
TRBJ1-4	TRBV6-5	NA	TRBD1	TGTGCCAGCAGTTTACGGGGGACAGCAACTAATGAAAAACTGTTTTTT	CASSLRGTATNEKLFF
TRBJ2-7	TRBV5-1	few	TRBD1	TGCGCCAGCAGCTTGGGAGGGACAGGGGCCTACGAGCAGTACTTC	CASSLGGTGAYEQYF
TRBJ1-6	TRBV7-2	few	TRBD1	TGTGCCAGCGCCTTATTCAGGGGGATGTCCTATAATTCACCCCTCCACTTT	CASALFRGMSYNSPLHF
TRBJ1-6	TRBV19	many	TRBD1	TGTGCCAGTAGTAGACATCCGGGACAGGGTTTAGGAAATTCACCCCTCCACTTT	CASSRHPGQGLGNSPLHF
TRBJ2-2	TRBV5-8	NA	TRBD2	TGTGCCAGCAGCACGCTAGCGGGGGCGGCCGGGGAGCTGTTTTTT	CASSTLAGAAGELFF
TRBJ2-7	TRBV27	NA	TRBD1	TGTGCCAGCAGTGCCCGACAGGGACCCTACTACGAGCAGTACTTC	CASSARQGPYYEQYF
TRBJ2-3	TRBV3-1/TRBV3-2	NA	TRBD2	TGTGCCAGCAGCTCCCGGACTAGCGCCGCAGATACGCAGTATTTT	CASSSRTSAADTQYF
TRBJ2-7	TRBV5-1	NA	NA	TGCGCCAGCACCCCGGACAGAGACCTCTACGAGCAGTACTTC	CASTPDRDLYEQYF
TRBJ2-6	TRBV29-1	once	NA	TGCAGCGTTGACAGCTCCTCTGGGGCCAACGTCCTGACTTTC	CSVDSSSGANVLTF
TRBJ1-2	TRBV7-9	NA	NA	TGTGCCAGCAGCTTAGGCAGCTTCTATGGCCACACCTTC	CASSLGSFYGHTF
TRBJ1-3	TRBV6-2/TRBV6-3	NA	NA	TGTGCCAGCAGTCGCGCCGGGACAACTGGAAACACCATATATTTT	CASSRAGTTGNTIYF
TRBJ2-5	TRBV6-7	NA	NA	TGTGCCAGCGGGGGAACCTCAGGGTTGAAGACCCAGTACTTC	CASGGTSGLKTQYF
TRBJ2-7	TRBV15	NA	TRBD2	TGTGCCACCAGCTCTATAAAAGCGGGGGACATGTACGAGCAGTACTTC	CATSSIKAGDMYEQYF
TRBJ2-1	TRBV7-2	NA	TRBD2	TGTGCCAGCAGCCCGACTAGCGGACCCTACAATGAGCAGTTCTTC	CASSPTSGPYNEQFF
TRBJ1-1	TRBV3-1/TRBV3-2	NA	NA	TGTGCCAGCGCGACAGGTCGGGTAACTGAAGCTTTCTTT	CASATGRVTEAFF
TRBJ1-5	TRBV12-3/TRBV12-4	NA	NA	TGTGCCAGCAGTTTCGAAGGGAATCAGCCCCAGCATTTT	CASSFEGNQPQHF
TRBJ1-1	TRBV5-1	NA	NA	TGCGCCAGCAGACGAGATCCGAACACTGAAGCTTTCTTT	CASRRDPNTEAFF
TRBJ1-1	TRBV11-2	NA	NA	TGTGCCAGCAGCCCGCGGGGAGGGTTGGGCACTGAAGCTTTCTTT	CASSPRGGLGTEAFF
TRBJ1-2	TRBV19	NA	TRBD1	TGTGCCAGTAGCCACCGGGACAGGGGTTATGGCTACACCTTC	CASSHRDRGYGYTF
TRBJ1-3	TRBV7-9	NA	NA	TGTGCCAGCAGTCGCGAAACAGGTTCCTCTGGAAACACCATATATTTT	CASSRETGSSGNTIYF
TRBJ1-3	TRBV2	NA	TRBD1	TGTGCCAGCAGTGAAGGGGGACAGGGTCGACCTGGAAACACCATATATTTT	CASSEGGQGRPGNTIYF
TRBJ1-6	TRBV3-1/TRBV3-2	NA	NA	TGTGCCAGCAGCCAAGACCCCTCCGGGTCCCTCCACTTT	CASSQDPSGSLHF
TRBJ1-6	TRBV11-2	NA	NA	TGTGCCAGCAGCTTCCCCAGTGTCCTTAATAATTCACCCCTCCACTTT	CASSFPSVLNNSPLHF
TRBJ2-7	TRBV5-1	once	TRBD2	TGCGCCAGCAGCGTACTAGCGGGGGGATCCTACGAGCAGTACTTC	CASSVLAGGSYEQYF
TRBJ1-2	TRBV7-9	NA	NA	TGTGCCAGCAGCCTCGGTAACTATGGCTACACCTTC	CASSLGNYGYTF
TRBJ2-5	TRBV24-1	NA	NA	TGTGCCACCAGTGATACTAGCAGGGAAGAGACCCAGTACTTC	CATSDTSREETQYF
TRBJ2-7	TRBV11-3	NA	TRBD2	TGTGCCAGCAGCCCAAAGCGGGGCCTGGGCGAGCAGTACTTC	CASSPKRGLGEQYF
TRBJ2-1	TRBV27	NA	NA	TGTGCCAGCAGTTTTAGCTCCTACAATGAGCAGTTCTTC	CASSFSSYNEQFF
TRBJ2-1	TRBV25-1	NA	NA	TGTGCCAGCAGTGACCTGGGCAGGGGTGGCAATGAGCAGTTCTTC	CASSDLGRGGNEQFF
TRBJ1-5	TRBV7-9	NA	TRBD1	TGTGCCAGCAGCCTAGGGACAGCAAATCAGCCCCAGCATTTT	CASSLGTANQPQHF
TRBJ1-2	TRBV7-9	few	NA	TGTGCCAGCAGCTTAGAGGGGGACGATGGCTACACCTTC	CASSLEGDDGYTF
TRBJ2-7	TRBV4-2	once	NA	TGTGCCAGCAGCCGGCGACTTGGAGGGGGGGCACTATCCTACGAGCAGTACTTC	CASSRRLGGGALSYEQYF